This TCR beta chain was sequenced for a study of control samples from healthy donors and cancer patients. Assay: immunoSEQ multiplex PCR; the TCRdb copy retains only in-frame clones and omits some. The data hold about 110,000 clones, with 70% to 85% observed a single time. The V and J ends lost 8 bases and 10 bases, in that order; junction bases with no gene match: 23. Germline CDR1 is WNHNN and CDR2 is SYGVQD (reference sequence). The CDR3 covers 17 residues. Material: blood. The chain recombines TRBV10-1 with TRBJ2-3; 8 nucleotides line up with TRBD1. The receptor was isolated from a man between 18 and 29 years old in good health. This CDR3 is CASDGLRGQNGGSAQYF. Here the CDR3 DNA reads TGCGCCAGCGATGGGCTCAGGGGGCAGAATGGGGGTAGTGCGCAGTATTTT.